What follows are 32 T cell receptor beta chains derived from one specimen sequenced in a study of cytomegalovirus exposure and HLA in healthy donors. Primers included in the PCR were 60 Vbeta and 13 Jbeta primers. The protocol was immunoSEQ multiplex PCR, while the TCRdb copy is restricted to in-frame clones and leaves out a portion. This sample yields 150,000 or so clones, of which approximately 70% are seen a single time; approximately 1.6% belongs to the top ten. The sample was PBMCs. Receptors originate from a woman aged 18-29 years in good health and CMV-seronegative.

This clone was recorded a few times. The genes are TRBV27 and TRBJ1-2; 9 bases are shared with TRBD1. Trimming removed 2 bases from V and 4 bases from J; junction bases left unmatched: 5. The CDR3 totals 15 residues. Germline loops: CDR1 MNHEY, CDR2 SMNVEV (reference sequence). The CDR3 spells CASSLTGGRVYGYTF. The CDR3 coding sequence is TGTGCCAGCAGTTTAACAGGGGGCAGGGTCTATGGCTACACCTTC.

The genes are TRBV28 and TRBJ2-3; maybe TRBD1 (6 bases). The CDR3 is 15 residues long. The V end was cut by 6 bases, the J end by 2 bases, with 15 bases between. Germline CDR1 and CDR2: MDHEN and SYDVKM. In DNA form, the CDR3 reads TGTGCCAGCAGCAAATCGACAGGCTACACAGATACGCAGTATTTT. Translation: CASSKSTGYTDTQYF.

V and J are TRBV6-1 and TRBJ1-5; 10 bases agree with TRBD1. The V and J ends lost 7 bases and 7 bases, in that order; junction bases with no gene match: 10. The CDR3 is made up of 15 amino acids. The germline CDR1 and CDR2 sequences are MNHNS and SASEGT. CDR3 sequence (DNA): TGTGCCAGCACCCCTTCGGGGACAGGGGTCCAGCCCCAGCATTTT. Protein: CASTPSGTGVQPQHF.

The genes are TRBV7-2 and TRBJ2-1; D ambiguous. Looked up from germline, CDR1 is SGHTA and CDR2 is FQGNSA. This CDR3 comprises 14 residues. The V end lost 0 bases, the J end lost 6 bases, and 9 bases lay between the germline ends. CDR3 DNA sequence: TGTGCCAGCAGCTTAGCTTTAATTTCCAATGAGCAGTTCTTC. This sequence encodes CASSLALISNEQFF.

This clone was observed a few times. The chain combines TRBV30 with TRBJ1-5; a weak D match, TRBD1 (5 bases). Trimming removed 2 bases from V and 7 bases from J, with 15 bases in between. Germline CDR1 and CDR2: GTSNPN and SVGIG (reference sequence). This CDR3 has 14 amino acids. In DNA form, the CDR3 reads TGTGCCTGGAGTTCTGGCAGGGCAGGACAGCCCCAGCATTTT. Translated, it gives CAWSSGRAGQPQHF.

This chain connects TRBV9 to TRBJ1-2, with D perhaps matching TRBD1 (6 bases). CDR3 size: 12 residues. V lost 3 bases to trimming and J lost 8 bases, with 11 bases between them. Germline V lookup: CDR1 SGDLS, CDR2 YYNGEE. The CDR3, as DNA: TGTGCCAGCAGCGCCACAGGGCAGGGCTACACCTTC. Encoded protein: CASSATGQGYTF.

The rearrangement uses TRBV5-1 and TRBJ2-2, with D tentatively TRBD1 (6 bases). Germline CDR1 and CDR2: SGHRS and YFSETQ. The V end was cut by 5 bases, the J end by 9 bases, with 20 bases between. CDR3 length: 15 amino acids. CDR3 DNA sequence: TGCGCCAGCAGAGGGATAGGGCAGGGGCACCGGGAGCTGTTTTTT. This translates into CASRGIGQGHRELFF.

The chain has TRBV5-1 and TRBJ1-6, with no clear D. This CDR3 region has 15 residues. From germline, CDR1 is SGHRS and CDR2 YFSETQ. Trimming pared 0 bases from V and 7 bases from J, leaving 11 bases between. Written as DNA, the CDR3 is TGCGCCAGCAGCTTGGCCCAGGCCTTCAATTCACCCCTCCACTTT. This translates into CASSLAQAFNSPLHF.

The chain uses TRBV5-1 and TRBJ2-5; 7 bases are shared with TRBD1. This CDR3 contains 14 residues. J was trimmed by 4 bases and V by 4 bases; bases with no gene match: 7. The germline CDR1 and CDR2 sequences are SGHRS and YFSETQ. CDR3 sequence reads: CASSPDRVGETQYF. The CDR3 bases are TGCGCCAGCAGCCCTGACAGGGTGGGAGAGACCCAGTACTTC.

The chain has TRBV2 and TRBJ2-5; 7 bases agree with TRBD1. Germline V gene sequence: CDR1 SNHLY, CDR2 FYNNEI. With V trimmed by 7 bases and J by 3 bases, 5 bases remained unmatched. This CDR3 contains 13 residues. The DNA of the CDR3 is TGTGCCAGCAACCGGGACAGAGAAGAGACCCAGTACTTC. It encodes CASNRDREETQYF.

This rearrangement joins TRBV6-5 to TRBJ1-6; D call uncertain. This CDR3 is built from 16 residues. With 3 bases removed from V and 9 bases from J, the gap between germline ends came to 18 bases. In germline, CDR1 is MNHEY, CDR2 SVGAGI. The CDR3 bases are TGTGCCAGCAGTTATCTAACTGCCCCCGGGAGTTCACCCCTCCACTTT. Translating gives CASSYLTAPGSSPLHF.

The V gene is TRBV28, the J gene TRBJ1-4; D is possibly TRBD1 (6 bases). Trimming cost V 6 bases and J 8 bases, with 22 bases left between them. Germline CDR1 is MDHEN and CDR2 is SYDVKM. The CDR3 contains 16 residues. CDR3 in amino acids: CASSFTGSIIKEKLFF. DNA of the CDR3: TGTGCCAGCAGCTTCACAGGGTCCATAATAAAGGAAAAACTGTTTTTT.

The J gene is TRBJ1-6, the V gene TRBV5-4, with D perhaps matching TRBD1 (5 bases). This CDR3 has 20 residues. Trimming pared 1 base from V and 0 bases from J, leaving 20 bases between. The V gene's germline CDR1 is SGHNT and CDR2 YYREEE (reference sequence). CDR3 residues: CASSLWGDARTSSYNSPLHF. CDR3 DNA sequence: TGTGCCAGCAGCTTGTGGGGGGACGCACGAACGAGCTCCTATAATTCACCCCTCCACTTT.

Details on this clone: Other DNA sequences of this sample code for an identical CDR3. V usage is TRBV28 and J usage is TRBJ1-6, with D hard to call. From germline, CDR1 is MDHEN and CDR2 SYDVKM. This CDR3 has 17 residues. Trimming took off 2 bases at V and 0 bases at J, with 11 bases between the two ends. CDR3 sequence (DNA): TGTGCCAGCAGTTTACCCTCTTTCCTCTCCTATAATTCACCCCTCCACTTT. It codes for CASSLPSFLSYNSPLHF.

The chain links TRBV9 to TRBJ1-1; maybe TRBD1 (6 bases). The V gene lost 3 bases and the J gene lost 4 bases, with 16 bases spanning the gap. Germline V CDR1 and CDR2: SGDLS, YYNGEE. The length of the CDR3 is 15 residues. The CDR3 DNA reads TGTGCCAGCAGCGAAGACCCGGCAGGGGCCACTGAAGCTTTCTTT. Protein product: CASSEDPAGATEAFF.

DNA of the CDR3: TGCGCCAGCAGCCAAGAGCCAGTTTCTGGGGCCAACGTCCTGACTTTC. Protein sequence: CASSQEPVSGANVLTF. The chain is built from TRBV4-3 and TRBJ2-6; D is unclear. V was cut by 0 bases and J by 1 base, with 7 bases left in between. The germline CDR1 and CDR2 sequences are LGHNA and YSLEER. The CDR3 has 16 residues.

This rearrangement joins TRBV7-9 to TRBJ1-3, with D perhaps TRBD1 (5 bases). V was clipped by 0 bases and J by 0 bases, with 9 bases between them. Looked up from germline, CDR1 is SEHNR and CDR2 is FQNEAQ (reference sequence). The CDR3 loop spans 16 amino acids. CDR3 coding DNA: TGTGCCAGCAGCTTAGCTGACAGCTTCTCTGGAAACACCATATATTTT. Protein: CASSLADSFSGNTIYF.

CDR3 region: CASSTASGATDTQYF. CDR3 coding DNA: TGCGCCAGCAGCACAGCTAGCGGGGCCACAGATACGCAGTATTTT. The rearrangement uses TRBV5-1 and TRBJ2-3; TRBD2 aligns across 9 bases. The length of the CDR3 is 15 residues. V dropped 4 bases and J dropped 2; count of bases not matched to a gene: 5. Germline V gene lookup returns CDR1 SGHRS and CDR2 YFSETQ.

This sequence joins TRBV6-5 and TRBJ2-3; D not resolved. Germline V gives CDR1 MNHEY, CDR2 SVGAGI. CDR3 length: 14 amino acids. The ends were cut back, 3 bases at V and 0 bases at J, with 7 bases in the middle. CDR3 in DNA: TGTGCCAGCAGTTATTCGGAGAGCACAGATACGCAGTATTTT. Translated, it gives CASSYSESTDTQYF.

J is TRBJ2-3 and V is TRBV4-3; TRBD2 aligns across 10 bases. CDR3 length: 20 amino acids. The J segment lost 3 bases and the V segment lost 0 bases, leaving 15 bases of the junction unmatched. Germline CDR1 LGHNA, CDR2 YSLEER. CDR3 amino acids: CASSQDEGATGTSETDTQYF. The CDR3 DNA is TGCGCCAGCAGCCAAGACGAGGGCGCTACCGGGACTAGCGAGACAGATACGCAGTATTTT.

Here the CDR3 DNA reads TGTGCCGGAGGGAGGGCCGGGACTAGCGGGAGTGAGACAGATACGCAGTATTTT. Residues: CAGGRAGTSGSETDTQYF. The chain links TRBV7-9 to TRBJ2-3, with 14 bases identical to TRBD2. With V trimmed by 11 bases and J by 3 bases, 16 bases remained unmatched. The germline gives CDR1 SEHNR, CDR2 FQNEAQ (reference sequence). The CDR3 is 18 amino acids.

The rearrangement joins TRBV29-1 to TRBJ1-1, with D possibly being TRBD1 (5 bases). Per germline, CDR1 SQVTM and CDR2 ANQGSEA. Trimming left V 4 bases short and J 5 bases short, with 17 bases between. This CDR3 comprises 14 residues. Written as DNA, the CDR3 is TGCAGCGTTGCGGTTGGAAGATCAGGGACTGAAGCTTTCTTT. Translated, it gives CSVAVGRSGTEAFF.

The chain recombines TRBV2 with TRBJ2-2; 14 bases align to TRBD2. Germline V gives CDR1 SNHLY, CDR2 FYNNEI. The CDR3 extends over 18 amino acids. Unmatched junction bases numbered 10, after V lost 4 bases and J lost 6 bases. This CDR3 reads CASSGVGLAGGGAGELFF. DNA for the CDR3: TGTGCCAGCAGTGGCGTAGGACTAGCGGGAGGAGGAGCCGGGGAGCTGTTTTTT. The whole variable domain, filled in from reference TRBV2 and TRBJ2-2, reads EPEVTQTPSHQVTQMGQEVILRCVPISNHLYFYWYRQILGQKVEFLVSFYNNEISEKSEIFDDQFSVERPDGSNFTLKIRSTKLEDSAMYFCASSGVGLAGGGAGELFFGEGSRLTVL.

The rearrangement joins TRBV11-2 to TRBJ2-5; 7 bases agree with TRBD2. Unmatched junction bases numbered 6, after V lost 4 bases and J lost 1 base. CDR1 and CDR2 from the germline V gene are SGHAT and FQNNGV. The CDR3 is 15 amino acids. CDR3 sequence reads: CASSSSTSPQETQYF. In nucleotides, the CDR3 is TGTGCCAGCAGCTCCTCGACTAGCCCCCAAGAGACCCAGTACTTC.

This clone came up a few times. This CDR3 reads CASSLGPVMNTEAFF. Here the CDR3 DNA reads TGCGCCAGCAGCTTGGGGCCAGTCATGAACACTGAAGCTTTCTTT. The V gene is TRBV5-1, the J gene TRBJ1-1; D not certain. Germline V gene sequence: CDR1 SGHRS, CDR2 YFSETQ. CDR3 length: 15 amino acids. The V end was cut by 0 bases, the J end by 0 bases, with 9 bases between.

This chain links TRBV5-1 with TRBJ2-5; the D gene is possibly TRBD2 (5 bases). CDR3 length equals 15 residues. Trimming pared 3 bases from V and 5 bases from J, leaving 17 bases between. Germline V CDR1 and CDR2: SGHRS, YFSETQ. This CDR3 reads CASSSMGPGGETQYF. CDR3 bases: TGCGCCAGCAGCTCGATGGGCCCAGGCGGGGAGACCCAGTACTTC.

The chain couples TRBV9 to TRBJ2-2; 8 nucleotides agree with TRBD1. The length of the CDR3 is 15 residues. Unmatched junction bases numbered 2, after V lost 0 bases and J lost 4 bases. Germline values: CDR1 SGDLS, CDR2 YYNGEE. CDR3 nucleotide sequence: TGTGCCAGCAGCGTAGGGACAGGGAGCACCGGGGAGCTGTTTTTT. Its translation is CASSVGTGSTGELFF.

The chain couples TRBV6-1 to TRBJ2-3; D perhaps matches TRBD1 (5 bases). There are 15 residues in the CDR3. Trimming stripped 0 bases from V and 1 base from J, with 8 bases between. Germline V gene data show CDR1 as MNHNS and CDR2 as SASEGT. DNA of the CDR3: TGTGCCAGCAGTGAAGCAGGGGTCCGCACAGATACGCAGTATTTT. This codes for CASSEAGVRTDTQYF.

The sample holds a few counts of this clone. The J gene is TRBJ2-1, the V gene TRBV6-4; 10 bases map to TRBD2. Unmatched junction bases numbered 1, after V lost 3 bases and J lost 2 bases. The CDR3 totals 15 residues. Looked up from germline, CDR1 is MRHNA and CDR2 is SNTAGT. Here the CDR3 DNA reads TGTGCCAGCAGTGAAAGCGGGGGGGCCTACAATGAGCAGTTCTTC. Protein sequence: CASSESGGAYNEQFF.

This clone was picked up one time. The rearrangement joins TRBV9 to TRBJ2-6; 9 bases match TRBD2. Losses at the gene ends were 5 bases for V and 4 bases for J; bases not matched to a gene: 19. There are 20 residues in the CDR3. Per the germline V gene, CDR1 is SGDLS and CDR2 is YYNGEE. The CDR3 loop is CASSVLAGGRIPSGANVLTF. CDR3 coding DNA: TGTGCCAGCAGTGTCCTGGCGGGGGGGCGAATTCCCTCCGGGGCCAACGTCCTGACTTTC. The full variable domain, completed using reference TRBV9 and TRBJ2-6, is DSGVTQTPKHLITATGQRVTLRCSPRSGDLSVYWYQQSLDQGLQFLIQYYNGEERAKGNILERFSAQQFPDLHSELNLSSLELGDSALYFCASSVLAGGRIPSGANVLTFGAGSRLTVL.

The J gene is TRBJ1-1, the V gene TRBV19; D is uncertain. In germline, CDR1 is LNHDA, CDR2 SQIVND (reference sequence). This CDR3 has 15 residues. This CDR3 is CVRRGKCRFWTEAFF. CDR3 in DNA: TGTGTGAGGCGAGGGAAATGCCGATTTTGGACTGAAGCTTTCTTT.

The V gene is TRBV4-1, the J gene TRBJ2-1, with 10 bases that match TRBD2. The germline gives CDR1 MGHRA, CDR2 YSYEKL. With V trimmed by 4 bases and J by 1 base, 4 bases remained unmatched. The CDR3 is made up of 16 amino acids. The CDR3 here is CASSRGLAESYNEQFF. CDR3 sequence (DNA): TGCGCCAGCAGCCGAGGACTAGCGGAGTCCTACAATGAGCAGTTCTTC.